The sample holds many counts of the clone carrying this T cell receptor (beta chain). Its antigen is unidentified. These data originate in a study of T cells after yellow fever vaccination. TCRdb re-analysed the 5' RACE reads in MiXCR, keeping a single row per CDR3 protein. The table has 200,000 to 300,000 distinct CDR3 sequences, about 3.5% seen once. The CDR3 is made up of 13 amino acids. Findings of the study overall: A small proportion of clonotypes was detected in both the CD4 and CD8 compartments. Primary-vaccination clones mostly resurfaced post-booster (around 96% CD4, 75% to 90% CD8).

The TCR comes from a man younger than 30 who received the YFV17D yellow fever vaccine. Source: PBMCs, taken 15 days after the yellow fever booster vaccination. This rearrangement joins TRBV21-1 to TRBJ1-2. TRBV21-1 is a pseudogene. CDR3 amino acids: CASTKTETNGYTF. The DNA of the CDR3 is TGTGCCAGCACCAAAACGGAAACAAACGGCTACACCTTC.